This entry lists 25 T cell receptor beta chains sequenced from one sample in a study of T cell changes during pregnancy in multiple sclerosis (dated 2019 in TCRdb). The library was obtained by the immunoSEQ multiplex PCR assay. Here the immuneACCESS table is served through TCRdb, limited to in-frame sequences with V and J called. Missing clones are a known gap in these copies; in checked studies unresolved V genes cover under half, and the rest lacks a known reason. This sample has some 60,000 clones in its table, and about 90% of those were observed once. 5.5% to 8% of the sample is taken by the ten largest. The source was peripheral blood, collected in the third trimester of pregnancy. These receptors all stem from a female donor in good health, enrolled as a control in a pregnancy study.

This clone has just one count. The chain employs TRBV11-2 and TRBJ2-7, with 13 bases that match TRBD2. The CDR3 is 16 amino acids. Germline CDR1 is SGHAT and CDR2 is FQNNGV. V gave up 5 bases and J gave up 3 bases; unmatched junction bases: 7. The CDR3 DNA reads TGTGCCAGCAGCCTTTCCGGGACTAGCGGGGTCTACGAGCAGTACTTC. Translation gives CASSLSGTSGVYEQYF.

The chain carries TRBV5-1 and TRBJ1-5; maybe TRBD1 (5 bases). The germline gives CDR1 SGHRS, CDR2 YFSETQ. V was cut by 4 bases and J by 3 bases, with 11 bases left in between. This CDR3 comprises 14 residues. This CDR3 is CASSLGGTNQPQHF. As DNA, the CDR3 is TGCGCCAGCAGCCTAGGCGGGACCAATCAGCCCCAGCATTTT.

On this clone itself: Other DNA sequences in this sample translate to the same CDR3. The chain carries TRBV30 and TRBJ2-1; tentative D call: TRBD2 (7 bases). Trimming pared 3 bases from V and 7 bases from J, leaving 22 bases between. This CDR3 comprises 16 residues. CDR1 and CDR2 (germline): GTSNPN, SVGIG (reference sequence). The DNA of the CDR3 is TGTGCCTGGAGCCCTTGGCTGGGAGGGGGTGGGAATGAGCAGTTCTTC. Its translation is CAWSPWLGGGGNEQFF.

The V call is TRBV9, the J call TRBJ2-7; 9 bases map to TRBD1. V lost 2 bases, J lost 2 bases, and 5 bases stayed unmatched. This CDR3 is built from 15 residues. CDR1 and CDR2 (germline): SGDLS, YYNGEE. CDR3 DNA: TGTGCCAGCAGCGTCGCCACAGGGGGCACCTACGAGCAGTACTTC. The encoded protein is CASSVATGGTYEQYF.

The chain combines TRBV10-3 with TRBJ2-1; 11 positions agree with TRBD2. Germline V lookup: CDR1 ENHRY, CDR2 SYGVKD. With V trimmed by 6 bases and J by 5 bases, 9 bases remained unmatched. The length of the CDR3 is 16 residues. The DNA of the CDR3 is TGTGCCATCAGCAAAAACCCGGGACTAGCGGACAATGAGCAGTTCTTC. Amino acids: CAISKNPGLADNEQFF.

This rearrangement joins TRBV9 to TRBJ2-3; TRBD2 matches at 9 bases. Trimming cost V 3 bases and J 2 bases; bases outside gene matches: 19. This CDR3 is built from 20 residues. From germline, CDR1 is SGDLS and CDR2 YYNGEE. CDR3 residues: CASSAAGGAGGSIFTDTQYF. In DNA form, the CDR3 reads TGTGCCAGCAGCGCCGCGGGGGGAGCGGGGGGTTCCATCTTCACAGATACGCAGTATTTT.

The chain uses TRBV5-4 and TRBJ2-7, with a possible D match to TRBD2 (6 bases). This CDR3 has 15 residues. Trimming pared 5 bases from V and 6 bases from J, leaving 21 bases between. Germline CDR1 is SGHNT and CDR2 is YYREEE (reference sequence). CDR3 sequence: CASSPGRDPRPEQYF. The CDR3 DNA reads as TGTGCCAGCAGTCCGGGGCGGGACCCGAGACCCGAGCAGTACTTC.

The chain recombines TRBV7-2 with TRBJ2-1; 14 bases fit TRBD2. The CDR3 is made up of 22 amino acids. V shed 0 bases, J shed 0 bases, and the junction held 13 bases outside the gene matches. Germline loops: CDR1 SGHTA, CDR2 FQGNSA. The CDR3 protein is CASSLALSTSGRVPSSYNEQFF. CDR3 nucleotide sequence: TGTGCCAGCAGCTTAGCCCTGTCGACTAGCGGGAGGGTACCAAGCTCCTACAATGAGCAGTTCTTC.

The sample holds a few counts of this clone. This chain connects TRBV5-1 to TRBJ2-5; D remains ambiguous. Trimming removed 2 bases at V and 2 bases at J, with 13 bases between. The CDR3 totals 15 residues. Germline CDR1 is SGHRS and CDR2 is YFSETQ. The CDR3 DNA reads TGCGCCAGCAGCTTAGGCGACTCAGCTCAAGAGACCCAGTACTTC. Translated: CASSLGDSAQETQYF. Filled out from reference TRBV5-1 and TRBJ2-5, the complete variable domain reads KAGVTQTPRYLIKTRGQQVTLSCSPISGHRSVSWYQQTPGQGLQFLFEYFSETQRNKGNFPGRFSGRQFSNSRSEMNVSTLELGDSALYLCASSLGDSAQETQYFGPGTRLLVL.

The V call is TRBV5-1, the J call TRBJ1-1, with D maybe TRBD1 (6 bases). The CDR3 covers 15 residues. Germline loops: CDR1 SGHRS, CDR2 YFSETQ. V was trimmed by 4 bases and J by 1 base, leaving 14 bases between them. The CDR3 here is CASSPQGTKNTEAFF. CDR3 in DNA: TGCGCCAGCAGCCCCCAGGGGACCAAGAACACTGAAGCTTTCTTT.

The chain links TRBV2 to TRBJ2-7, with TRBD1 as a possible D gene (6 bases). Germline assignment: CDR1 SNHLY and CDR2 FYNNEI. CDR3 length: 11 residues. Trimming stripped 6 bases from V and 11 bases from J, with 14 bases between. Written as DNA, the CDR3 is TGTGCCAGCAGCGAGGGGGACCAGGAGTACTTC. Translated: CASSEGDQEYF. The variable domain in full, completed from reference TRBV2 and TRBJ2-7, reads EPEVTQTPSHQVTQMGQEVILRCVPISNHLYFYWYRQILGQKVEFLVSFYNNEISEKSEIFDDQFSVERPDGSNFTLKIRSTKLEDSAMYFCASSEGDQEYFGPGTRLTVT.

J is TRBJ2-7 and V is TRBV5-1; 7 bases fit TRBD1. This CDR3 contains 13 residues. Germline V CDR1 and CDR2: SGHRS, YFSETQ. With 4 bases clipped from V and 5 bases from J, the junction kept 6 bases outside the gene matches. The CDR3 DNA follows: TGCGCCAGCAGCATGACAGGGTCGGACGAGCAGTACTTC. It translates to CASSMTGSDEQYF.

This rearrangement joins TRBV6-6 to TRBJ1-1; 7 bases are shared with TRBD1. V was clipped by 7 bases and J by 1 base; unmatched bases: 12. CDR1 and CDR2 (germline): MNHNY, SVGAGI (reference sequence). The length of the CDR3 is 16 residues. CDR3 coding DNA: TGTGCCAGCACCAAACCCCGGACAGGCGCGAACACTGAAGCTTTCTTT. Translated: CASTKPRTGANTEAFF.

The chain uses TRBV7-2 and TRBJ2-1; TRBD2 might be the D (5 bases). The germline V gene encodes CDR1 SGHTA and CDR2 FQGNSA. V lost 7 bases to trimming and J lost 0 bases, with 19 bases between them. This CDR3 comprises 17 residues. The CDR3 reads CASTRTLGSRSYNEQFF. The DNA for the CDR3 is TGTGCCAGCACCCGTACCCTGGGGAGCCGCTCCTACAATGAGCAGTTCTTC.

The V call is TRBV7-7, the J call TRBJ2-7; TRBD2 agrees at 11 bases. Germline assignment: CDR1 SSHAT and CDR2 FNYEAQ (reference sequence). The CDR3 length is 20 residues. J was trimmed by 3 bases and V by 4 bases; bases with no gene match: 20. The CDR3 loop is CASSCRFVASGRSGGYEQYF. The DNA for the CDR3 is TGTGCCAGCAGCTGCAGATTTGTGGCTAGCGGGAGGAGCGGTGGCTACGAGCAGTACTTC.

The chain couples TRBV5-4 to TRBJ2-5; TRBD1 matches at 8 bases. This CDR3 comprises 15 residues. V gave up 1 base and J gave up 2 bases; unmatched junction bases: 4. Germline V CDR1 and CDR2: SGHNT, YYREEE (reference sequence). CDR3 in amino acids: CASSLQGAPQETQYF. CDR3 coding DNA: TGTGCCAGCAGCTTGCAGGGGGCGCCTCAAGAGACCCAGTACTTC.

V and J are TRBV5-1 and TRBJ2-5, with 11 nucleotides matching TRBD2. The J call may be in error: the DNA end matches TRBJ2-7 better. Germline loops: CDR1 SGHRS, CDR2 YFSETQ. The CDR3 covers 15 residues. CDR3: CASSLGLADPYEQYF. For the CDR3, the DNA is TGCGCCAGCAGCCTGGGACTAGCGGACCCCTACGAGCAGTACTTC.

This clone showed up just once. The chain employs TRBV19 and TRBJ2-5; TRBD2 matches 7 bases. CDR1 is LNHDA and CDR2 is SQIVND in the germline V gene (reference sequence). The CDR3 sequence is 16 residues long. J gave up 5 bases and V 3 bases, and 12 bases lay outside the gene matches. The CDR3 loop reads CASSILFSREGETQYF. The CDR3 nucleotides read TGTGCCAGTAGTATTTTATTCTCCAGGGAGGGCGAGACCCAGTACTTC.

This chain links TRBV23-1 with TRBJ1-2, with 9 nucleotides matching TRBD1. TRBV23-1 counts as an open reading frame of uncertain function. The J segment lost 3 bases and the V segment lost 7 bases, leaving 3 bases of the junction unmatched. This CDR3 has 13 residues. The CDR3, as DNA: TGCGCCAGCACCTGGACAGGGGACTATGGCTACACCTTC. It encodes CASTWTGDYGYTF.

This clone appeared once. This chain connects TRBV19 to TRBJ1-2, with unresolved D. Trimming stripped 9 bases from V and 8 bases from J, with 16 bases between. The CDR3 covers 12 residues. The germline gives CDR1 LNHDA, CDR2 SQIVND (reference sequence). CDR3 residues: CASRYYEEGYTF. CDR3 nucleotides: TGTGCCAGCCGATACTACGAGGAGGGCTACACCTTC.

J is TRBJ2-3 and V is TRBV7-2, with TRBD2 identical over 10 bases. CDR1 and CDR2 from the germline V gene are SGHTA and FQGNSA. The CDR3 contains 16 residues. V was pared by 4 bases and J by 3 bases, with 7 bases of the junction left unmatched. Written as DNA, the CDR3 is TGTGCCAGCAGCTGGAAGATAGCGGGAGGAACAGATACGCAGTATTTT. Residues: CASSWKIAGGTDTQYF.

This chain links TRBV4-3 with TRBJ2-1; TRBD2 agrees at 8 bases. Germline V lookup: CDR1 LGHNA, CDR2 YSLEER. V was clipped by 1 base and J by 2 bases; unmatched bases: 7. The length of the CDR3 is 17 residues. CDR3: CASSQVLGGGPYNEQFF. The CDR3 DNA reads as TGCGCCAGCAGCCAAGTCCTTGGCGGGGGGCCCTACAATGAGCAGTTCTTC.

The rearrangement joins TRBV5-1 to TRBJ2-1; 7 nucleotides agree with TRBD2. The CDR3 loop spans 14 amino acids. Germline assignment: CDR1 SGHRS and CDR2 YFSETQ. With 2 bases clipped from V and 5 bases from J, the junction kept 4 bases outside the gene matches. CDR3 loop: CASSFKAGDNEQFF. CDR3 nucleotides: TGCGCCAGCAGCTTCAAGGCGGGAGACAATGAGCAGTTCTTC.

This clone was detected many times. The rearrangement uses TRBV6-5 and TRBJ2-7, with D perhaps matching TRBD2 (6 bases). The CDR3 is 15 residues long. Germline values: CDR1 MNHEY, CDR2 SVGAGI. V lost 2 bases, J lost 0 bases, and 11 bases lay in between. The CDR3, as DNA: TGTGCCAGCAGTTACGCAGCGGGCCTCTCCTACGAGCAGTACTTC. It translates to CASSYAAGLSYEQYF.

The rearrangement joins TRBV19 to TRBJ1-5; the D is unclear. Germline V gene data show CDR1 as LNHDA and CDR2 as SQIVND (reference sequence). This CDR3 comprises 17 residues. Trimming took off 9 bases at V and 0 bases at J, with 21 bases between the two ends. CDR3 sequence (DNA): TGTGCCAGCTCCACACGAGCTCTGGGCTATAGCAATCAGCCCCAGCATTTT. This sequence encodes CASSTRALGYSNQPQHF.